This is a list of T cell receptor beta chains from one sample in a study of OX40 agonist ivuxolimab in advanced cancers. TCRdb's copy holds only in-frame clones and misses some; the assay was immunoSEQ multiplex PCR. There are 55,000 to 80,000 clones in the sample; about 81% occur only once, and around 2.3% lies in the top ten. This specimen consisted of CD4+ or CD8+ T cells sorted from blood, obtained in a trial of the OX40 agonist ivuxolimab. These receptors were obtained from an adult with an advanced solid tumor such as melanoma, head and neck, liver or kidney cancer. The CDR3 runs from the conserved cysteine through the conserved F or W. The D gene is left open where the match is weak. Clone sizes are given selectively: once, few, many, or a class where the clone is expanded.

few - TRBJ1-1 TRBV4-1 CASSQGGITNTEAFF TGCGCCAGCAGCCAAGGAGGGATAACGAACACTGAAGCTTTCTTT
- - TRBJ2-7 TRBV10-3 CAISDPGWGSSYEQYF TGTGCCATCAGTGACCCTGGTTGGGGTAGCTCCTACGAGCAGTACTTC
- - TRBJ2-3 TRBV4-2 CASSQERRSDTQYF TGTGCCAGCAGCCAAGAAAGGAGGTCAGATACGCAGTATTTT
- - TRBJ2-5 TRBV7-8 CASSLREETQYF TGTGCCAGCAGCTTACGGGAAGAGACCCAGTACTTC
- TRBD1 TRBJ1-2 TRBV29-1 CSVARSGTGDYGYTF TGCAGCGTTGCCCGATCTGGGACAGGGGACTATGGCTACACCTTC
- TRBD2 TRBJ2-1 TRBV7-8 CASSHPGTSGGNSYNEQFF TGTGCCAGCAGCCACCCCGGGACTAGCGGGGGTAACTCCTACAATGAGCAGTTCTTC
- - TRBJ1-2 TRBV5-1 CASSPGGTNVNYGYTF TGCGCCAGCAGCCCGGGAGGGACAAACGTTAACTATGGCTACACCTTC
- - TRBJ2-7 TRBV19 CASSKTDYEQYF TGTGCCAGTAGTAAGACTGATTACGAGCAGTACTTC
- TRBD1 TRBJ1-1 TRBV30 CALQGGVNTEAFF TGTGCCTTACAGGGGGGGGTGAACACTGAAGCTTTCTTT
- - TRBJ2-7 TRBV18 CASSPPTGSYEQYF TGTGCCAGCTCACCGCCGACAGGCTCCTACGAGCAGTACTTC
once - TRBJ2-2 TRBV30 CAWTEIYTGELFF TGTGCCTGGACGGAGATTTACACCGGGGAGCTGTTTTTT
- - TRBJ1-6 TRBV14 CASSDERASVSGSPLHF TGTGCCAGCAGTGACGAGAGGGCGTCTGTGAGCGGTTCACCCCTCCACTTT
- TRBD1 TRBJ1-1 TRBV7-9 CASSPTTGANTEAFF TGTGCCAGCAGCCCCACGACAGGGGCGAACACTGAAGCTTTCTTT
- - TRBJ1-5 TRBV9 CASSVTGRNQPQHF TGTGCCAGCAGCGTGACAGGCCGCAATCAGCCCCAGCATTTT
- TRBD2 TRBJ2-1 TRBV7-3 CASSQSRWLAGVNEQFF TGTGCCAGCAGCCAATCCCGGTGGCTAGCGGGAGTCAATGAGCAGTTCTTC
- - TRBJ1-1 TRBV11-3 CASSLERNTEAFF TGTGCCAGCAGCTTAGAGAGGAACACTGAAGCTTTCTTT
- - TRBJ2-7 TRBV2 CASSEGTGLYEQYF TGTGCCAGCAGTGAGGGGACGGGGCTCTACGAGCAGTACTTC
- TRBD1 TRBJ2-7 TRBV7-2 CASSSWTGNVYEQYF TGTGCCAGCAGCTCCTGGACAGGGAACGTTTACGAGCAGTACTTC
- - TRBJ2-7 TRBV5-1 CASSLASTVWYEQYF TGCGCCAGCAGCTTGGCCTCGACAGTGTGGTACGAGCAGTACTTC
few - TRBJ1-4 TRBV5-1 CASSLAASISEKLFF TGCGCCAGCAGCTTGGCGGCCAGTATCAGTGAAAAACTGTTTTTT
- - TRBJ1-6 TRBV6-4 CASSRGLHNSPLHF TGTGCCAGCAGTCGAGGCCTGCATAATTCACCCCTCCACTTT
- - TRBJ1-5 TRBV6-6 CASSPTNSNQPQHF TGTGCCAGCAGCCCGACTAATAGCAATCAGCCCCAGCATTTT
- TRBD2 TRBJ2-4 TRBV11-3 CASSLDPGRVAYF TGTGCCAGCAGCTTAGATCCAGGGAGGGTTGCGTACTTC
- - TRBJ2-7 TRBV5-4 CASSAGTPDYEQYF TGTGCCAGCAGCGCCGGGACTCCCGACTACGAGCAGTACTTC
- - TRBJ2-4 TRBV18 CASSPPAGAKNIQYF TGTGCCAGCTCACCACCAGCAGGGGCCAAAAACATTCAGTACTTC
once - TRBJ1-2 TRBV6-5 CASIDRLYGYTF TGTGCCAGCATCGACCGCCTCTATGGCTACACCTTC
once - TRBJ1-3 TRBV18 CASSPLGGGNTIYF TGTGCCAGCTCACCCTTGGGCGGTGGAAACACCATATATTTT
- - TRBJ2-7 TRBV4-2 CASSLKPKATGTTSYEQYF TGTGCCAGCAGCCTCAAACCAAAGGCCACCGGGACAACGTCCTACGAGCAGTACTTC
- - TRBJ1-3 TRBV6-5 CASSYSRDSSGNTIYF TGTGCCAGCAGTTACTCGAGGGATAGCTCTGGAAACACCATATATTTT
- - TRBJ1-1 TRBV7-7 CASSPFLGSRKMNTEAFF TGTGCCAGCAGCCCGTTTCTGGGCAGTCGGAAAATGAACACTGAAGCTTTCTTT
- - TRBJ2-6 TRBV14 CASSQVHIASGANVLTF TGTGCCAGCAGCCAAGTGCACATAGCCTCTGGGGCCAACGTCCTGACTTTC
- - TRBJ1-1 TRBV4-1 CASSQGGLGVRTEAFF TGCGCCAGCAGCCAAGGAGGTCTAGGGGTGCGCACTGAAGCTTTCTTT
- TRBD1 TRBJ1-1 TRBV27 CASRPGQGGDTEAFF TGTGCCAGCAGACCGGGACAGGGTGGTGACACTGAAGCTTTCTTT
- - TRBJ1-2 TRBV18 CASSPIGGADGYTF TGTGCCAGCTCACCAATTGGGGGGGCGGATGGCTACACCTTC
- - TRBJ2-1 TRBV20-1 CSAANEQFF TGCAGTGCCGCAAATGAGCAGTTCTTC
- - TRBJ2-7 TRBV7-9 CASSPQRPYEQYF TGTGCCAGCAGCCCCCAGCGGCCCTACGAGCAGTACTTC
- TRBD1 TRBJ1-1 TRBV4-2 CASSPARGLVAEAFF TGTGCCAGCAGCCCCGCCAGGGGGCTGGTTGCTGAAGCTTTCTTT
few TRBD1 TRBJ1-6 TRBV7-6 CASSEMDRGNSPLHF TGTGCCAGCAGCGAGATGGACAGGGGGAATTCACCCCTCCACTTT
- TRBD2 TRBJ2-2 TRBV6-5 CASSYAASGGTGELFF TGTGCCAGCAGTTACGCGGCTAGCGGGGGCACCGGGGAGCTGTTTTTT
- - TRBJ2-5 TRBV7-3 CASSYSGRRQETQYF TGTGCCAGCAGCTATTCCGGTCGCAGACAAGAGACCCAGTACTTC
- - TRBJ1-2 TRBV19 CASSVGWNYGYTF TGTGCCAGTAGTGTTGGGTGGAACTATGGCTACACCTTC
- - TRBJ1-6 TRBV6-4 CASSDRENSPLHF TGTGCCAGCAGTGACAGGGAAAATTCACCCCTCCACTTT
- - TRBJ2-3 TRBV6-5 CASRDSGGTDTQYF TGTGCCAGCAGGGATTCCGGGGGCACAGATACGCAGTATTTT
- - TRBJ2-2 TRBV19 CASSSSQGWTGELFF TGTGCCAGTAGTTCATCTCAGGGGTGGACCGGGGAGCTGTTTTTT
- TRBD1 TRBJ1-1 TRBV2 CASWGPHRGLANTEAFF TGTGCCAGCTGGGGCCCTCACAGGGGGCTAGCGAACACTGAAGCTTTCTTT
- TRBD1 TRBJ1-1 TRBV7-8 CASHGQGAFEAEAFF TGTGCCAGCCACGGACAGGGGGCTTTTGAGGCTGAAGCTTTCTTT
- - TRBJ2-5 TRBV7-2 CASSPSSGQETQYF TGTGCCAGCAGCCCCAGTAGCGGCCAAGAGACCCAGTACTTC
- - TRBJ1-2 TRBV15 CATSRDDALPYGYTF TGTGCCACCAGCAGAGATGATGCCTTGCCCTATGGCTACACCTTC
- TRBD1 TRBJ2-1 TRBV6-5 CASSLTGEIYNEQFF TGTGCCAGCAGCCTGACAGGGGAGATCTACAATGAGCAGTTCTTC
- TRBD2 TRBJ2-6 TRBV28 CASSWPGGGRRRGANVLTF TGTGCCAGCTCCTGGCCCGGGGGGGGAAGGAGAAGAGGGGCCAACGTCCTGACTTTC
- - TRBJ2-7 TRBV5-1 CASSFSGDGYEQYF TGCGCCAGCAGCTTCTCAGGGGATGGCTACGAGCAGTACTTC
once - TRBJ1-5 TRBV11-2 CASSLVGRQPQHF TGTGCCAGCAGCTTAGTGGGACGGCAGCCCCAGCATTTT
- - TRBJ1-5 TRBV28 CASSSIGEGNQPQHF TGTGCCAGCAGTTCAATAGGGGAGGGCAATCAGCCCCAGCATTTT
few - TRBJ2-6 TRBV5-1 CASSGSSGANVLTF TGCGCCAGCAGCGGGAGCTCTGGGGCCAACGTCCTGACTTTC
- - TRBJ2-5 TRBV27 CASITGGDREGEETQYF TGTGCCAGCATTACCGGGGGGGACAGGGAGGGGGAAGAGACCCAGTACTTC